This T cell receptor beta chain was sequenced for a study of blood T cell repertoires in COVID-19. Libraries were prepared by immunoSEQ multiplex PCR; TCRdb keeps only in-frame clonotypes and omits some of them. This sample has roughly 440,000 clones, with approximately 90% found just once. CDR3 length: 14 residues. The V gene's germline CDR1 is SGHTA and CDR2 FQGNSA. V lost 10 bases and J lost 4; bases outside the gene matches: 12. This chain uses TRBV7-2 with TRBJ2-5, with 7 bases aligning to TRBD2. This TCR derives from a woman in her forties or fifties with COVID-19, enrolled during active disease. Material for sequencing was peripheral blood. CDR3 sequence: CATQVGGRGETQYF. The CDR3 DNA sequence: TGTGCCACCCAAGTTGGAGGGAGGGGAGAGACCCAGTACTTC.